The 10 T cell receptor beta chains below come from one sample, sequenced in a study of beta chain features in type 1 diabetes. Their specific antigens are unknown. Findings of the study overall: TCRB CDR3s were moderately but significantly shorter in Type 1 diabetes patients in all four CD4+ subsets.

Expressed TCRB transcripts were sequenced because the isolated RNA had all been reverse transcribed beforehand. Only in-frame clones appear in the TCRdb table, and some are missing; sequencing was by immunoSEQ multiplex PCR. This table has over 650,000 clones, 11% to 15% appearing once. Source material: naive CD4+ T cells from blood. These TCRs come from a man aged 18 to 35 with type 1 diabetes.

This clone was counted between two and nine times. Other DNA sequences of this sample code for an identical CDR3. The chain joins TRBV5-1 to TRBJ2-2, with D possibly TRBD1 on 6 matching bases. The CDR3 totals 15 residues. Between the trimmed V and J ends, which lost 4 bases and 1 base, there was a span of 11 bases. Germline CDR1 reads SGHRS; CDR2 reads YFSETQ. CDR3 residues: CASSPGQLNTGELFF. Written as DNA, the CDR3 is TGCGCCAGCAGCCCCGGACAGTTGAACACCGGGGAGCTGTTTTTT.

This rearrangement joins TRBV29-1 to TRBJ1-5; 7 bases are shared with TRBD1. Germline V gives CDR1 SQVTM, CDR2 ANQGSEA. This CDR3 has 15 amino acids. The V and J ends lost 4 bases and 0 bases, in that order; junction bases with no gene match: 6. The CDR3 loop reads CSVASDRTSNQPQHF. For the CDR3, the DNA is TGCAGCGTTGCTTCGGACAGGACTAGCAATCAGCCCCAGCATTTT. The complete variable domain, with remaining parts taken from reference TRBV29-1 and TRBJ1-5, reads SAVISQKPSRDICQRGTSLTIQCQVDSQVTMMFWYRQQPGQSLTLIATANQGSEATYESGFVIDKFPISRPNLTFSTLTVSNMSPEDSSIYLCSVASDRTSNQPQHFGDGTRLSIL.

This clone was seen only a few times. The chain combines TRBV29-1 with TRBJ1-2; TRBD1 aligns across 7 bases. The germline CDR1 and CDR2 sequences are SQVTM and ANQGSEA. The CDR3 consists of 14 residues. With 7 bases clipped from V and 8 bases from J, the junction kept 16 bases outside the gene matches. The CDR3 reads CSAAGQTGDVGYTF. DNA for the CDR3: TGCAGCGCCGCGGGCCAAACAGGGGATGTGGGCTACACCTTC.

The table lists this clone with a few counts. The chain recombines TRBV7-9 with TRBJ1-5; D not resolved. The CDR3 is made up of 14 amino acids. Between the trimmed V and J ends, which lost 6 bases and 1 base, there was a span of 10 bases. The germline gives CDR1 SEHNR, CDR2 FQNEAQ (reference sequence). DNA for the CDR3: TGTGCCAGCAGTGCCTCGGGGAGCAATCAGCCCCAGCATTTT. As protein: CASSASGSNQPQHF.

This chain uses TRBV18 with TRBJ2-2; no definite D call. The CDR3 consists of 15 residues. Trimming shortened V by 2 bases and J by 4 bases, and 11 bases separated the two germline ends. Germline lookup yields CDR1 KGHSH and CDR2 LQKENI. The CDR3 is CASSPVAPGTGELFF. CDR3 bases: TGTGCCAGCTCACCAGTAGCACCAGGCACCGGGGAGCTGTTTTTT.

The rearrangement uses TRBV15 and TRBJ1-4, with a weak D call TRBD1 (6 bases). The CDR3 is made up of 15 amino acids. Deletions cut 1 base from V and 2 bases from J, with 8 bases between. Germline CDR1 is LNHNV and CDR2 is YYDKDF (reference sequence). The CDR3 spells CATSRAGQTNEKLFF. DNA of the CDR3: TGTGCCACCAGCAGAGCCGGACAGACTAATGAAAAACTGTTTTTT.

Turning to this clone: In the same sample, other DNA sequences code for this CDR3. The rearrangement links TRBV30 to TRBJ1-2, with unresolved D. The V gene's germline CDR1 is GTSNPN and CDR2 SVGIG (reference sequence). V lost 2 bases to trimming and J lost 4 bases, with 5 bases between them. CDR3 length equals 11 residues. CDR3 region: CAWSLGYGYTF. The CDR3, as DNA: TGTGCCTGGAGTTTAGGCTATGGCTACACCTTC. Full variable domain (rest looked up from reference TRBV30 and TRBJ1-2): SQTIHQWPATLVQPVGSPLSLECTVEGTSNPNLYWYRQAAGRGLQLLFYSVGIGQISSEVPQNLSASRPQDRQFILSSKKLLLSDSGFYLCAWSLGYGYTFGSGTRLTVV.

This clone was seen once. The CDR3 region is CASWTMRPNQPQHF. CDR3 coding DNA: TGTGCCAGCTGGACAATGAGACCCAATCAGCCCCAGCATTTT. The chain uses TRBV6-1 and TRBJ1-5; maybe TRBD1 (5 bases). Germline V lookup: CDR1 MNHNS, CDR2 SASEGT. The CDR3 sequence is 14 residues long. V lost 8 bases and J lost 3, with 14 bases in between.

The chain combines TRBV4-2 with TRBJ2-3; D unresolved. The V and J ends lost 0 bases and 1 base respectively, with 8 bases between them. The CDR3 extends over 15 amino acids. Germline-derived CDR1 and CDR2 are LGHNA and YNFKEQ. The CDR3 DNA reads TGTGCCAGCAGCCAAGACTTCCGGGGCACAGATACGCAGTATTTT. It is translated as CASSQDFRGTDTQYF.

The chain employs TRBV5-1 and TRBJ2-1, with no clear D. The CDR3 covers 11 residues. CDR1 SGHRS and CDR2 YFSETQ come from the germline V gene. V lost 2 bases to trimming and J lost 10 bases, with 7 bases between them. The CDR3 DNA reads as TGCGCCAGCAGCTTCGACACCGAGCAGTTCTTC. This sequence encodes CASSFDTEQFF.